This TCR beta chain was recorded in a study of cytomegalovirus exposure and HLA in healthy donors (dated by TCRdb to 2016 to 2017). In terms of the full investigation: According to a later analysis, one platform produced both the roughly 130 validation repertoires and the 620 or so repertoires of the first cohort. In addition to the first cohort of hundreds of subjects, a separate validation cohort of approximately 120 different subjects was used. High-throughput TCR immunosequencing, statistical association of individual TCRs with disease status, and machine learning were combined to predict cytomegalovirus infection status. The study was designed to test whether signatures of past pathogen exposure could be identified by cataloging public T cell receptors.

Turning to this clone: There is no known antigen for this receptor. One base away there is no much larger clone; base qualities are not given.

CDR1 and CDR2, looked up from the germline V gene (reference sequence), are SEHNR and FQNEAQ. The germline V and J ends show losses of 3 bases and 1 base respectively, and no gene match explains 4 bases of the junction. The CDR3, cysteine through phenylalanine, is 18 amino acids long. The sequence is cut down to CDR3 DNA, 54 bases in frame from base 1. Libraries were constructed by the immunoSEQ multiplex PCR assay. In the source study's methods: A statistical classification framework was built to diagnose cytomegalovirus status from the catalog of TCR beta chain sequences. The immuneACCESS repertoire file appears here via TCRdb, limited to in-frame rearrangements. These files lack a portion of the clones; in checked studies, under half of the deficit traces to unresolved V genes, and the cause of the others is not known. V, J and clone size reflect that table, while D and trimming were determined from the DNA. Present in this sample are approximately 190,000 clones, roughly 82% of which were seen just once. The ten biggest clones cover approximately 7% of the sample.

The donors belonged to the validation cohort of about 120 subjects, which was separate from the approximately 610-subject first cohort. Study-level results and caveats: A few of the identified cytomegalovirus-associated TCR beta chains were confirmed in vitro to be specific for cytomegalovirus antigens. The validation cohort had no HLA typing available for a later analysis, so co-occurrence within that cohort was assessed over all 110 or so repertoires. Cytomegalovirus status was reported to be diagnosed by the classifier with high specificity and sensitivity in both the original and validation cohorts. Most TCR sequences were observed very rarely across donors, whereas some public TCRs were present in many individuals. In a later analysis, TCRs clustered in the first cohort were found to also tend to co-occur in the 120 or so validation repertoires, with 85% to 95% of cluster scores above 0. The study gave a list of over 150 TCR beta chains associated with cytomegalovirus. The authors suggested that the approach could potentially be generalized to other disease states and immunological phenotypes.

The chain joins TRBV7-9 to TRBJ2-1, with TRBD2 identical over 15 junction bases. Input material: PBMCs. This clonotype was sampled from a man between 18 and 35 years old in good health and CMV-seropositive. The bases are TGTGCCAGCAGCTTGGGGGGACTAGCGGGAGGATCCTACAATGAGCAGTTCTTC. This encodes CASSLGGLAGGSYNEQFF.